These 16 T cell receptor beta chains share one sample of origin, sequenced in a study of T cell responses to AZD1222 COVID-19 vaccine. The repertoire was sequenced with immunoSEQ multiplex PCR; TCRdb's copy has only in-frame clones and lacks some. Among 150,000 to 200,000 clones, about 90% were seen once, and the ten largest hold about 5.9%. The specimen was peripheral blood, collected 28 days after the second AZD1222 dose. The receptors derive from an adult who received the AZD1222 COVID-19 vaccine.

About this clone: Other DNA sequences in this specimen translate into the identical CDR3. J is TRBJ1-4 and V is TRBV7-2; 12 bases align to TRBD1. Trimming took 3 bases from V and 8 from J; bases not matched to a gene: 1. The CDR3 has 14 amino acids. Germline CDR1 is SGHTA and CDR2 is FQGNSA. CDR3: CASSLGQGAEKLFF. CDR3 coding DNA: TGTGCCAGCAGCTTGGGACAGGGGGCCGAAAAACTGTTTTTT.

This CDR3 is CASGSNYGYTF. CDR3 DNA sequence: TGTGCTTCGGGGTCTAACTATGGCTACACCTTC. This chain joins TRBV12-3 or TRBV12-4 and TRBJ1-2; no definite D call. CDR3 length equals 11 residues.

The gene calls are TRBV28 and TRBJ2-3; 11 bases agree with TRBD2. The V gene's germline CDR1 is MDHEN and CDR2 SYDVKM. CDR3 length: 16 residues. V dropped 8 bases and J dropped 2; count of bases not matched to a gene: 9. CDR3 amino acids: CASELGSGGDTDTQYF. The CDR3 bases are TGTGCCAGCGAATTAGGTAGCGGGGGGGACACAGATACGCAGTATTTT. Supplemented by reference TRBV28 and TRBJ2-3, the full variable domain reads DVKVTQSSRYLVKRTGEKVFLECVQDMDHENMFWYRQDPGLGLRLIYFSYDVKMKEKGDIPEGYSVSREKKERFSLILESASTNQTSMYLCASELGSGGDTDTQYFGPGTRLTVL.

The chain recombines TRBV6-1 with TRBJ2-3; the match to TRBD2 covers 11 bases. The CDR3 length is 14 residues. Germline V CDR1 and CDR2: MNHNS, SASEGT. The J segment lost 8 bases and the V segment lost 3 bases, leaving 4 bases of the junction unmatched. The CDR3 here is CASSDVAGGPTQYF. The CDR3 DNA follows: TGTGCCAGCAGTGATGTAGCGGGGGGGCCTACGCAGTATTTT.

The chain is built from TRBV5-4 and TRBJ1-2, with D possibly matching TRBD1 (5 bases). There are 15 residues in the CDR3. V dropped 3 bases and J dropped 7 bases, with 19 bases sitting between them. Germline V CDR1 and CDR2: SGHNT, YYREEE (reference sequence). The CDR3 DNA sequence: TGTGCCAGCAGCTCGAACCCACAGGTACTTAGTGGCTACACCTTC. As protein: CASSSNPQVLSGYTF. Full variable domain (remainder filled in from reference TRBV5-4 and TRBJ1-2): ETGVTQSPTHLIKTRGQQVTLRCSSQSGHNTVSWYQQALGQGPQFIFQYYREEENGRGNFPPRFSGLQFPNYSSELNVNALELDDSALYLCASSSNPQVLSGYTFGSGTRLTVV.

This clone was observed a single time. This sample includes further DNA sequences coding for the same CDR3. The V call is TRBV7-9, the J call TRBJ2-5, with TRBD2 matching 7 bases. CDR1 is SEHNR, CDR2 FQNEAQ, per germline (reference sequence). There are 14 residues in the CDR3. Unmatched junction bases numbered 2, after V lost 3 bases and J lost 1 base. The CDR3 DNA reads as TGTGCCAGCAGCTTGAGCGGGGTCCAAGAGACCCAGTACTTC. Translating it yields CASSLSGVQETQYF.

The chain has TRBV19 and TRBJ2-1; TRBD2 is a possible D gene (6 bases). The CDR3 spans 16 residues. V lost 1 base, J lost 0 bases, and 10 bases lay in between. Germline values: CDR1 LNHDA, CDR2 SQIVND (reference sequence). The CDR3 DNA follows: TGTGCCAGTAGTATAGCAGGGACTCGCTCCTACAATGAGCAGTTCTTC. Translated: CASSIAGTRSYNEQFF.

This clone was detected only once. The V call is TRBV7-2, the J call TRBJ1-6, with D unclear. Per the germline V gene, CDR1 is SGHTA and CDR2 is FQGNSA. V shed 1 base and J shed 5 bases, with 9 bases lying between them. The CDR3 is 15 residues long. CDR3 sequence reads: CASSLEWGDNSPLHF. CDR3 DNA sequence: TGTGCCAGCAGCTTAGAATGGGGTGATAATTCACCCCTCCACTTT.

The CDR3 spells CASSSDRGSGNTIYF. CDR3 DNA: TGTGCCAGCAGTTCCGACAGGGGATCTGGAAACACCATATATTTT. This chain connects TRBV6-5 to TRBJ1-3; 8 bases align to TRBD1. There are 15 residues in the CDR3. V gave up 4 bases and J gave up 1 base; unmatched junction bases: 3. The V gene's germline CDR1 is MNHEY and CDR2 SVGAGI.

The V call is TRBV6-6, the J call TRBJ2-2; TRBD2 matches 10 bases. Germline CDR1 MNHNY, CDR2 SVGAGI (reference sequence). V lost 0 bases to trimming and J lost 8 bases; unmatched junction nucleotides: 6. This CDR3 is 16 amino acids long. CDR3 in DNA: TGTGCCAGCAGTTACTCCGAACTAGCGGGATTGGGGGAGCTGTTTTTT. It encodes CASSYSELAGLGELFF.

CDR3 sequence reads: CASSRAVASGNTIYF. CDR3 DNA: TGTGCCAGCAGTAGGGCCGTCGCTTCTGGAAACACCATATATTTT. The genes are TRBV6-5 and TRBJ1-3; D uncertain. V lost 5 bases to trimming and J lost 1 base, with 12 bases between them. The CDR3 is made up of 15 amino acids. The germline V gene encodes CDR1 MNHEY and CDR2 SVGAGI.

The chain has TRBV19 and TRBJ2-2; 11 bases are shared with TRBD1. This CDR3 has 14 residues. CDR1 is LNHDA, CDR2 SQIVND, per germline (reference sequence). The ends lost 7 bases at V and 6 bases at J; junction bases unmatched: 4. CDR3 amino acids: CASTAGQGAGELFF. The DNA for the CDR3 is TGTGCCAGTACAGCGGGACAGGGGGCCGGGGAGCTGTTTTTT.

CDR3 bases: TGTGCCAGCAGCCTCTACAGGGGGCCCTCCTACGAGCAGTACTTC. Protein: CASSLYRGPSYEQYF. The chain joins TRBV11-2 to TRBJ2-7, with 9 bases fitting TRBD1. From germline, CDR1 is SGHAT and CDR2 FQNNGV. Trimming took 5 bases from V and 0 from J; bases not matched to a gene: 5. CDR3 size: 15 residues.

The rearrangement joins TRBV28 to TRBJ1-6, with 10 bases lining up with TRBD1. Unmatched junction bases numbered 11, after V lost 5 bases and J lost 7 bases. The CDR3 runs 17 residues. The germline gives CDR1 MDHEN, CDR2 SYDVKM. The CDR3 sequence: CASSLLGTGVVNSPLHF. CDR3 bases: TGTGCCAGCAGTCTCCTTGGGACAGGGGTTGTGAATTCACCCCTCCACTTT.

This CDR3 is CASSLVGLHRSTDTQYF. CDR3 sequence (DNA): TGTGCCAGCAGCCTAGTCGGACTACATCGAAGCACAGATACGCAGTATTTT. This sequence joins TRBV28 and TRBJ2-3; TRBD2 might be the D (6 bases). Germline CDR1 is MDHEN and CDR2 is SYDVKM. Trimming cost V 6 bases and J 0 bases, with 19 bases left between them. There are 17 residues in the CDR3.

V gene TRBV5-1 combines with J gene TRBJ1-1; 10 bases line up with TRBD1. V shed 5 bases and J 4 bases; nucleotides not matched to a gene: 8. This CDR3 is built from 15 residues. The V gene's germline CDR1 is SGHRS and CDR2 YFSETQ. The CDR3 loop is CASSLGTGESTEAFF. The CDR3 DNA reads TGCGCCAGCAGTCTTGGGACAGGGGAAAGCACTGAAGCTTTCTTT.